This TCR beta chain was documented in a study of blood T cell repertoires in COVID-19. Libraries were prepared by immunoSEQ multiplex PCR; TCRdb keeps only in-frame clonotypes and omits some of them. The sample records approximately 180,000 clones, approximately 90% being singletons. Germline-derived CDR1 and CDR2 are SNHLY and FYNNEI. V was cut by 4 bases and J by 1 base, with 9 bases left in between. The CDR3 extends over 14 amino acids. This receptor was identified in a woman between 65 and 79 years old with COVID-19, enrolled during active disease. The chain carries TRBV2 and TRBJ2-3, with D possibly matching TRBD2 (6 bases). The sequenced material came from peripheral blood. CDR3 DNA sequence: TGTGCCAGCAGTGGGGGGGAGGGCACAGATACGCAGTATTTT. As protein: CASSGGEGTDTQYF.